The 8 T cell receptor beta chains in this list originate from one sample, sequenced in a study of cytomegalovirus exposure and HLA in healthy donors. The method was immunoSEQ multiplex PCR; TCRdb's version includes in-frame clones alone and lacks a portion of them. The sample lists tens of thousands of clones, about 91% seen once, with 2.5% to 3.5% in the top ten. The specimen was PBMCs. The origin of the receptors is a young man in good health and CMV-seronegative.

This chain joins TRBV11-1 and TRBJ2-7; D call uncertain. Germline V gene sequence: CDR1 SGHAT, CDR2 FQDESV (reference sequence). The CDR3 is 16 residues long. V gave up 1 base and J gave up 7 bases, with 20 bases separating them. The DNA for the CDR3 is TGTGCCAGCAGCTTAGTCCCTCCGGCGGCATTCGGAGAGCAGTACTTC. Protein product: CASSLVPPAAFGEQYF.

This clone was observed many times. This rearrangement joins TRBV27 to TRBJ1-1, with D tentatively TRBD1 (5 bases). Germline V gene lookup returns CDR1 MNHEY and CDR2 SMNVEV (reference sequence). CDR3 length equals 14 residues. V was trimmed by 6 bases and J by 2 bases, leaving 13 bases between them. CDR3 loop: CASSPGTTNTEAFF. In DNA, the CDR3 is TGTGCCAGCAGCCCAGGGACTACCAACACTGAAGCTTTCTTT.

This chain joins TRBV6-6 and TRBJ2-1; D ambiguous. CDR1 is MNHNY, CDR2 SVGAGI, per germline (reference sequence). V was pared by 5 bases and J by 11 bases, with 10 bases between. CDR3 length: 11 amino acids. The CDR3 DNA reads TGTGCCAGCAGTCCCGCGGTCAAGCAGTTCTTC. It translates to CASSPAVKQFF.

The chain uses TRBV7-3 and TRBJ1-2; 8 bases are shared with TRBD1. The V gene end was trimmed by 5 bases and the J gene end by 6 bases; junction bases not matched to a gene: 11. Germline V gene lookup returns CDR1 SGHTA and CDR2 FQGTGA. The CDR3 sequence is 15 residues long. The CDR3 region has the DNA TGTGCCAGCAGCCCAACACCGGACAGGGCTGATGGCTACACCTTC. Amino acid sequence: CASSPTPDRADGYTF.

The chain carries TRBV28 and TRBJ2-1; TRBD1 matches at 8 bases. This CDR3 is built from 15 residues. J was trimmed by 4 bases and V by 2 bases; bases with no gene match: 4. Germline assignment: CDR1 MDHEN and CDR2 SYDVKM. The chain's CDR3 is CASSLTRGQYNEQFF. CDR3 DNA sequence: TGTGCCAGCAGTTTAACCAGGGGGCAATACAATGAGCAGTTCTTC.

This chain connects TRBV5-6 to TRBJ1-2; 7 nucleotides agree with TRBD1. Germline-derived CDR1 and CDR2 are SGHDT and YYEEEE. This CDR3 has 15 amino acids. After removal of 4 bases from V and 5 bases from J, the junction contained 11 bases not matched to a gene. DNA for the CDR3: TGTGCCAGCAGCCCGGCGGCAGGGGGTTCGTATGGCTACACCTTC. Its translation is CASSPAAGGSYGYTF.

V and J are TRBV18 and TRBJ1-1; TRBD1 agrees at 9 bases. The CDR3 is 15 amino acids. V was pared by 6 bases and J by 0 bases, with 5 bases of the junction left unmatched. Per germline, CDR1 KGHSH and CDR2 LQKENI. The CDR3 loop is CASSFGQGMNTEAFF. The CDR3 coding sequence is TGTGCCAGCTCCTTTGGACAGGGGATGAACACTGAAGCTTTCTTT. The full variable domain, in which reference TRBV18 and TRBJ1-1 provide the parts outside the CDR3, is NAGVMQNPRHLVRRRGQEARLRCSPMKGHSHVYWYRQLPEEGLKFMVYLQKENIIDESGMPKERFSAEFPKEGPSILRIQQVVRGDSAAYFCASSFGQGMNTEAFFGQGTRLTVV.

The genes are TRBV11-3 and TRBJ2-2; 8 bases match TRBD2. Germline V CDR1 and CDR2: SGHNT, YENEEA. V shed 5 bases, J shed 1 base, and the junction held 3 bases outside the gene matches. The CDR3 totals 15 residues. This CDR3 reads CASSRSGVNTGELFF. The CDR3 nucleotides are TGTGCCAGCAGCCGTAGCGGGGTGAACACCGGGGAGCTGTTTTTT.